This passage covers 24 T cell receptor beta chains from one sample sequenced in a study of spatial heterogeneity in lung cancer. The time point here: sample taken at primary tumor resection. Tumor, nontumor lung or frozen PBMC supplied whole RNA, sequenced without sorting. TCRdb fed the 5' RACE reads into MiXCR, producing one record per CDR3 protein. The sample records around 60,000 distinct CDR3 sequences, 7.5% to 9% being singletons. The sequencing used PBMCs, collected at surgery. Receptors originate from a female donor with early-stage non-small cell lung cancer.

This clonotype showed up many times. The chain joins TRBV4-1 to TRBJ1-6; D gene ambiguous. V was shortened by 6 bases and J by 10 bases, with 10 bases between the two germline ends. The V gene's germline CDR1 is MGHRA and CDR2 YSYEKL. The CDR3 is 12 amino acids. The CDR3, as DNA: TGCGCCAGCAGGAGGGTCGGATCACCCCTCCACTTT. Translation gives CASRRVGSPLHF.

The chain couples TRBV20-1 to TRBJ2-3; 9 bases match TRBD1. The CDR3 contains 16 residues. The germline CDR1 and CDR2 sequences are DFQATT and SNEGSKA (reference sequence). Unmatched junction bases numbered 10, after V lost 3 bases and J lost 3 bases. The CDR3 DNA reads as TGCAGTGCTAGTGCCCTGGACAGGGGTTGGACAGATACGCAGTATTTT. This gives the protein CSASALDRGWTDTQYF.

This clonotype showed up just a few times. V gene TRBV7-3 combines with J gene TRBJ2-1; the D gene is possibly TRBD2 (5 bases). The length of the CDR3 is 16 residues. Trimming removed 5 bases from V and 0 bases from J, with 14 bases in between. Germline V lookup: CDR1 SGHTA, CDR2 FQGTGA. The CDR3 nucleotides read TGTGCCAGCAGCACGGCGGACTTGACCTCCTACAATGAGCAGTTCTTC. Protein: CASSTADLTSYNEQFF.

The gene calls are TRBV28 and TRBJ2-7, with no clear D. The V gene lost 4 bases and the J gene lost 3 bases, with 10 bases spanning the gap. Germline V CDR1 and CDR2: MDHEN, SYDVKM. The CDR3 is 13 amino acids. This CDR3 is CASSSRHSYEQYV. CDR3 sequence (DNA): TGTGCCAGCAGTTCCCGACATAGCTACGAGCAGTACGTC.

The chain joins TRBV3-1 to TRBJ2-1; tentative D call: TRBD1 (5 bases). In germline, CDR1 is LGHDT, CDR2 YNNKEL (reference sequence). V lost 4 bases and J 0 bases, leaving 22 bases between the germline ends. The CDR3 has 19 residues. Here the CDR3 DNA reads TGTGCCAGCAGCCCCCCCCCCCGACCAGGGCCAACCTCCTACAATGAGCAGTTCTTC. Translating gives CASSPPPRPGPTSYNEQFF.

This clonotype has more than one count but fewer than ten. V is TRBV7-9 and J is TRBJ2-5, with 7 bases lining up with TRBD1. The length of the CDR3 is 14 residues. Trimming removed 2 bases from V and 2 bases from J; junction bases left unmatched: 2. CDR1 and CDR2 (germline): SEHNR, FQNEAQ (reference sequence). CDR3 residues: CASSLQGEQETQYF. The CDR3 nucleotides are TGTGCCAGCAGCTTACAGGGGGAACAAGAGACCCAGTACTTC.

This clonotype was detected ten times or more. V and J are TRBV3-1 and TRBJ1-5, with a weak D call TRBD1 (5 bases). The ends were cut back, 2 bases at V and 2 bases at J, with 7 bases in the middle. Germline CDR1 and CDR2: LGHDT and YNNKEL (reference sequence). The length of the CDR3 is 14 residues. The CDR3 sequence is CASSQQGGNQPQHF. In DNA form, the CDR3 reads TGTGCCAGCAGCCAACAGGGAGGCAATCAGCCCCAGCATTTT.

The genes are TRBV5-1 and TRBJ1-1; D call uncertain. In germline, CDR1 is SGHRS, CDR2 YFSETQ. The V and J ends lost 9 bases and 2 bases respectively, with 11 bases between them. The CDR3 has 12 amino acids. CDR3 DNA: TGCGCCACCAGGACGGAAAACACTGAAGCTTTCTTT. This encodes CATRTENTEAFF.

The chain combines TRBV7-2 with TRBJ2-5; no clear D gene. CDR1 SGHTA and CDR2 FQGNSA come from the germline V gene. The CDR3 consists of 14 residues. V gave up 1 base and J gave up 1 base, with 7 bases separating them. The CDR3 region is CASSLVSSQETQYF. The CDR3 DNA follows: TGTGCCAGCAGCTTAGTCAGCTCCCAAGAGACCCAGTACTTC.

The sample holds many counts of this clonotype. This sequence joins TRBV7-2 and TRBJ2-1; possibly TRBD1 for D (5 bases). V dropped 1 base and J dropped 0 bases, with 13 bases sitting between them. Germline loops: CDR1 SGHTA, CDR2 FQGNSA. This CDR3 region has 17 residues. Here the CDR3 reads CASSLVTALSSYNEQFF. The CDR3 DNA reads as TGTGCCAGCAGCTTAGTGACAGCTCTAAGCTCCTACAATGAGCAGTTCTTC.

This rearrangement joins TRBV12-3 or TRBV12-4 to TRBJ1-5; the D is unclear. This CDR3 region has 12 residues. Trimming cost V 8 bases and J 7 bases, with 12 bases left between them. The CDR3 DNA is TGTGCCAGCTCGGAGGTCCCGCAGCCCCAGCATTTT. Its translation: CASSEVPQPQHF.

The CDR3 nucleotides are TGTGCCAGCAGCACAGGGACACCGTATCAGCCCCAGCATTTT. Encoded protein: CASSTGTPYQPQHF. J is TRBJ1-5 and V is TRBV6-6; the D gene is possibly TRBD1 (6 bases). The CDR3 consists of 14 residues. Germline loops: CDR1 MNHNY, CDR2 SVGAGI (reference sequence). Between the trimmed V and J ends, which lost 6 bases and 5 bases, there was a span of 14 bases.

J is TRBJ1-2 and V is TRBV4-2; D gene unclear. The germline V and J ends were trimmed by 0 bases and 0 bases, with 11 bases remaining between them. CDR3 size: 16 residues. CDR1 and CDR2 from the germline V gene are LGHNA and YNFKEQ. CDR3 nucleotides: TGTGCCAGCAGCCAAGATCGAAACAGTGCTAACTATGGCTACACCTTC. Protein product: CASSQDRNSANYGYTF.

This clonotype was observed at least ten times. V usage is TRBV7-2 and J usage is TRBJ2-7; the match to TRBD2 covers 14 bases. The CDR3 has 18 amino acids. Germline V lookup: CDR1 SGHTA, CDR2 FQGNSA. Losses at the gene ends were 1 base for V and 0 bases for J; bases not matched to a gene: 5. The CDR3 DNA follows: TGTGCCAGCAGCTTAGGGACTAGCGGGAGGACCACCTCCTACGAGCAGTACTTC. It codes for CASSLGTSGRTTSYEQYF.

This clonotype appeared a few times. This chain links TRBV10-3 with TRBJ2-1, with 9 bases identical to TRBD2. This CDR3 contains 15 residues. CDR1 ENHRY and CDR2 SYGVKD come from the germline V gene. After removal of 4 bases from V and 5 bases from J, the junction contained 6 bases not matched to a gene. The CDR3 here is CAISGGLAGNNEQFF. The DNA for the CDR3 is TGTGCCATCAGTGGGGGTCTAGCGGGGAACAATGAGCAGTTCTTC.

The sample holds a few counts of this clonotype. V gene TRBV20-1 combines with J gene TRBJ1-6, with D unresolved. In germline, CDR1 is DFQATT, CDR2 SNEGSKA (reference sequence). The CDR3 extends over 16 amino acids. Trimming took off 0 bases at V and 0 bases at J, with 9 bases between the two ends. The CDR3 sequence: CSAREDGSSYNSPLHF. CDR3 bases: TGCAGTGCTAGAGAGGACGGGAGCTCCTATAATTCACCCCTCCACTTT.

The chain carries TRBV7-9 and TRBJ1-5, with D maybe TRBD1 (6 bases). The CDR3 is made up of 15 amino acids. Trimming stripped 3 bases from V and 4 bases from J, with 13 bases between. Per germline, CDR1 SEHNR and CDR2 FQNEAQ (reference sequence). The CDR3: CASSLERGGNQPQHF. For the CDR3, the DNA is TGTGCCAGCAGCTTGGAAAGGGGGGGTAATCAGCCCCAGCATTTT. The variable domain in full, with the rest retrieved from reference TRBV7-9 and TRBJ1-5, is DTGVSQNPRHKITKRGQNVTFRCDPISEHNRLYWYRQTLGQGPEFLTYFQNEAQLEKSRLLSDRFSAERPKGSFSTLEIQRTEQGDSAMYLCASSLERGGNQPQHFGDGTRLSIL.

This clonotype has only a few counts. This sequence joins TRBV5-1 and TRBJ1-4; a possible D gene is TRBD1 (5 bases). CDR1 and CDR2 from the germline V gene are SGHRS and YFSETQ. V was trimmed by 2 bases and J by 13 bases, leaving 21 bases between them. The CDR3 is made up of 15 amino acids. CDR3 DNA: TGCGCCAGCAGCTTCCCCGGGACCGCCGACTCGAGACTGTTTTTT. Amino acid sequence: CASSFPGTADSRLFF. Filled out from reference TRBV5-1 and TRBJ1-4, the complete variable domain reads KAGVTQTPRYLIKTRGQQVTLSCSPISGHRSVSWYQQTPGQGLQFLFEYFSETQRNKGNFPGRFSGRQFSNSRSEMNVSTLELGDSALYLCASSFPGTADSRLFFGSGTQLSVL.

The V and J genes are TRBV12-3 or TRBV12-4 and TRBJ1-2; no clear D. The CDR3 contains 14 residues. Trimming shortened V by 3 bases and J by 2 bases, and 10 bases separated the two germline ends. The CDR3 nucleotides read TGTGCCAGCAGTTTTAAGCCTGAGAACTATGGCTACACCTTC. Translating gives CASSFKPENYGYTF.

This clonotype was seen repeatedly, ten times or more. The chain is built from TRBV6-6 and TRBJ2-7; D is perhaps TRBD2 (5 bases). The ends were cut back, 6 bases at V and 3 bases at J, with 12 bases in the middle. The CDR3 contains 13 residues. Germline values: CDR1 MNHNY, CDR2 SVGAGI (reference sequence). DNA of the CDR3: TGTGCCAGCAGCCGAACACTAGACTACGAGCAGTACGTC. Translating gives CASSRTLDYEQYV.

This chain uses TRBV3-1 with TRBJ2-5; 9 nucleotides agree with TRBD2. The trim removed 4 bases at V and 2 bases at J, leaving 5 bases unmatched. CDR1 is LGHDT, CDR2 YNNKEL, per germline (reference sequence). The CDR3 extends over 15 amino acids. This CDR3 reads CASSPERGAQETQYF. The CDR3, as DNA: TGTGCCAGCAGCCCCGAGCGGGGGGCACAAGAGACCCAGTACTTC.

This clonotype was seen ten or more times. The J gene is TRBJ2-6, the V gene TRBV28; perhaps TRBD2 as D (5 bases). The CDR3 has 17 residues. V was clipped by 2 bases and J by 0 bases, with 11 bases between them. CDR1 is MDHEN and CDR2 is SYDVKM in the germline V gene. The CDR3 DNA reads as TGTGCCAGCAGTTTAGGACGGGAAGGCTCTGGGGCCAACGTCCTGACTTTC. Translated: CASSLGREGSGANVLTF.

This clonotype was seen repeatedly, ten times or more. The V gene is TRBV11-2, the J gene TRBJ1-1, with 11 positions matching TRBD1. The junction had 1 base not matched to a gene; V was cut back by 5 bases and J by 5 bases. This CDR3 comprises 13 residues. Germline values: CDR1 SGHAT, CDR2 FQNNGV. The CDR3 nucleotides read TGTGCCAGCAGCGGACAGGGGGCGACTGAAGCTTTCTTT. The encoded protein is CASSGQGATEAFF.

This clonotype has only a few counts. This chain connects TRBV28 to TRBJ2-1; D unclear. This CDR3 region has 14 residues. Germline assignment: CDR1 MDHEN and CDR2 SYDVKM. V lost 7 bases, J lost 6 bases, and 16 bases lay in between. The CDR3 coding sequence is TGTGCCAGCAACGTGGGCCTCGGTCTCAATGAGCAGTTCTTC. Protein sequence: CASNVGLGLNEQFF.